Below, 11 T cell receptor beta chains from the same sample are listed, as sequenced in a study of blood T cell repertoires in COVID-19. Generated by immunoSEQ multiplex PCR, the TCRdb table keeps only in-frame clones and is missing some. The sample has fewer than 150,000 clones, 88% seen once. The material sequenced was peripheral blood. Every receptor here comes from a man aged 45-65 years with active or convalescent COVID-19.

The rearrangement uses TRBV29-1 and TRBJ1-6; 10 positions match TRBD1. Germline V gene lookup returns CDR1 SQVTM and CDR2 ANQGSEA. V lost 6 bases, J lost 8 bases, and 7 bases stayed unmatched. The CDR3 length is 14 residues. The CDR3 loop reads CSVLTGGRYSPLHF. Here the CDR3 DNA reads TGCAGCGTCCTGACAGGGGGCAGGTATTCACCCCTCCACTTT.

The chain's CDR3 is CASYDKAGELFF. In DNA form, the CDR3 reads TGTGCCAGCTACGACAAAGCCGGGGAGCTGTTTTTT. The chain joins TRBV5-4 to TRBJ2-2; D is ambiguous. The CDR3 is 12 residues long. Deletions cut 7 bases from V and 6 bases from J, with 10 bases between. CDR1 and CDR2 (germline): SGHNT, YYREEE (reference sequence).

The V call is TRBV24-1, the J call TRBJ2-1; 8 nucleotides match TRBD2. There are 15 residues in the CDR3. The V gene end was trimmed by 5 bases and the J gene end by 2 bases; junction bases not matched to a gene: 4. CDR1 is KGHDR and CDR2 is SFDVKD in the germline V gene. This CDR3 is CATSVGGLAYNEQFF. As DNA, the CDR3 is TGTGCCACCAGTGTAGGGGGACTAGCCTACAATGAGCAGTTCTTC.

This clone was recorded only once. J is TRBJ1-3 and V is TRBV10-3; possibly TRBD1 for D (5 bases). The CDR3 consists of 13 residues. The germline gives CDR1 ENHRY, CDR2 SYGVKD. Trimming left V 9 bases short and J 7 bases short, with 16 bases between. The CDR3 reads CAIGTAVQNTIYF. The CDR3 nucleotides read TGTGCCATTGGGACTGCCGTTCAGAACACCATATATTTT.

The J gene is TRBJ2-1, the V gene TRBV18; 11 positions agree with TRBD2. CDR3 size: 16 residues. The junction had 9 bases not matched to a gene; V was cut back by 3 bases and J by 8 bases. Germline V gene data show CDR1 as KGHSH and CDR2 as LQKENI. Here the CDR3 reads CASSPRPLAGGDEQFF. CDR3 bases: TGTGCCAGCTCACCTCGCCCCCTAGCGGGGGGCGATGAGCAGTTCTTC.

CDR3 DNA: TGTGCCAGCGCGGGGGGGACTTACAATGAGCAGTTCTTC. Its translation is CASAGGTYNEQFF. The chain couples TRBV7-3 to TRBJ2-1, with 9 bases that match TRBD2. The J segment lost 4 bases and the V segment lost 8 bases, leaving 3 bases of the junction unmatched. The CDR3 sequence is 13 residues long. Germline V lookup: CDR1 SGHTA, CDR2 FQGTGA.

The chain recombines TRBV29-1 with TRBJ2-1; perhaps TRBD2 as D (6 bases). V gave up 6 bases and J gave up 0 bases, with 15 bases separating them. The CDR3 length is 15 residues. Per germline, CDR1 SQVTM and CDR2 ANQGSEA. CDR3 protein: CSVRRAGPSYNEQFF. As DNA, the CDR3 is TGCAGCGTGCGGAGGGCCGGTCCCTCCTACAATGAGCAGTTCTTC.

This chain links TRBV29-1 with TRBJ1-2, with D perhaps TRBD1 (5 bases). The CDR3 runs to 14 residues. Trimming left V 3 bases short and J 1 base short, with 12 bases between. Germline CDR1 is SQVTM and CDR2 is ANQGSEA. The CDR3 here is CSVDQGADNYGYTF. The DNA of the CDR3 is TGCAGCGTTGATCAAGGGGCCGATAACTATGGCTACACCTTC.

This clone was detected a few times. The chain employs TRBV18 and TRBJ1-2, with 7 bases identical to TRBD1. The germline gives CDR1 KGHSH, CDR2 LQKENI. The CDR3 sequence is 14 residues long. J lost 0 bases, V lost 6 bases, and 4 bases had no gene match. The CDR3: CASSPGTANYGYTF. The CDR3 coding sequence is TGTGCCAGCTCCCCCGGGACAGCTAACTATGGCTACACCTTC.

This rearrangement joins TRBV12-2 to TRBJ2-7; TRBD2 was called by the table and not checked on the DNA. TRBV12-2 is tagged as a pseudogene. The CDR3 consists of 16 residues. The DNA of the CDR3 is TGTGCAAGTCGCTTCAAGGGCCTAGCGGGGACCTACGAGCAGTACTTC. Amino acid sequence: CASRFKGLAGTYEQYF.

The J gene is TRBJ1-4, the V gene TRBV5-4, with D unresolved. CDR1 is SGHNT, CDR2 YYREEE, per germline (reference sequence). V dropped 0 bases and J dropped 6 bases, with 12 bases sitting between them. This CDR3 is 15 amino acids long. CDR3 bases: TGTGCCAGCAGCTTGGGCGAGGGCGGTCATGAAAAACTGTTTTTT. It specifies CASSLGEGGHEKLFF.